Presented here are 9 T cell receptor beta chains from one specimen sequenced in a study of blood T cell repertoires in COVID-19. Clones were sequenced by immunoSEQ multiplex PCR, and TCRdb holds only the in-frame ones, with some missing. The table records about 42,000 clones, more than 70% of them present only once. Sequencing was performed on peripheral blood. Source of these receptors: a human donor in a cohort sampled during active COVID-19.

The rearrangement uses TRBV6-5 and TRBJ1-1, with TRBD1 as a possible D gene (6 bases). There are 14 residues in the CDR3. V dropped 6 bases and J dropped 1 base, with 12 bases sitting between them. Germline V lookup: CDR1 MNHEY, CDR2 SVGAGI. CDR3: CASRIQGRNTEAFF. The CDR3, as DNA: TGTGCCAGCAGGATTCAGGGGAGGAACACTGAAGCTTTCTTT.

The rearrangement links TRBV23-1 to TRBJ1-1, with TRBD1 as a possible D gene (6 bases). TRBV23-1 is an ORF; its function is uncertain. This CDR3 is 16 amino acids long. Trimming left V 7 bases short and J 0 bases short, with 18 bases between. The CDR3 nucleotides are TGCGCCAGCAATCCTGGACCTAGGGGGATGAACACTGAAGCTTTCTTT. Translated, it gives CASNPGPRGMNTEAFF.

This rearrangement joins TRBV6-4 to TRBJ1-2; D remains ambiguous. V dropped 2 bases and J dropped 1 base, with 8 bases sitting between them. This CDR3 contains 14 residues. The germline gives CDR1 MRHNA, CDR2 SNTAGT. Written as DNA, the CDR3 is TGTGCCAGCAGTGACGGCGGACTTAACTATGGCTACACCTTC. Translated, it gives CASSDGGLNYGYTF.

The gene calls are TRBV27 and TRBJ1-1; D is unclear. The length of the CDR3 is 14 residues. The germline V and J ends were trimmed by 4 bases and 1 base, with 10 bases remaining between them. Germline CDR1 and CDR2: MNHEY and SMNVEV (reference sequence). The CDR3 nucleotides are TGTGCCAGCAGTTACACAGAAACGAACACTGAAGCTTTCTTT. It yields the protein CASSYTETNTEAFF.

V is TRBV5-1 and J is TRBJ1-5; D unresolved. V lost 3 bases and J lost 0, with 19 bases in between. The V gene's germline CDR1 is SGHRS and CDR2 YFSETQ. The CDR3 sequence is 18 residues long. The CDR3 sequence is CASSWGIRGFNSNQPQHF. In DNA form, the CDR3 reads TGCGCCAGCAGCTGGGGTATTCGAGGGTTTAATAGCAATCAGCCCCAGCATTTT.

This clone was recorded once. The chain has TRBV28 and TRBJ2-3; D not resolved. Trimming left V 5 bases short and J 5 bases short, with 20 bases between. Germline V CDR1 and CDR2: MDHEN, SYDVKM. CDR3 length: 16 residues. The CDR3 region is CASSTPGGFSKDTQYF. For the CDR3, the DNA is TGTGCCAGCAGTACCCCTGGTGGCTTTTCGAAAGATACGCAGTATTTT.

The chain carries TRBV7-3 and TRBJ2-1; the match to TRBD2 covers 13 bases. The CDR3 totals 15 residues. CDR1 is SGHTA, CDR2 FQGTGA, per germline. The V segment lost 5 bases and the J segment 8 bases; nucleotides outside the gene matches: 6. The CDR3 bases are TGTGCCAGCAGCCGGACTAGCGGGGGTAATGATGAGCAGTTCTTC. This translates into CASSRTSGGNDEQFF.

CDR3 sequence (DNA): TGTGCCAGCAGCCAAGGTTTCACGGGAGAAGGAAAGACCCAGTACTTC. Protein: CASSQGFTGEGKTQYF. This rearrangement joins TRBV3-1 (or the pseudogene TRBV3-2) to TRBJ2-5; a weak D match, TRBD2 (6 bases). The germline CDR1 and CDR2 sequences are LGHDT and YNNKEL (reference sequence). This CDR3 has 16 amino acids. The V gene lost 1 base and the J gene lost 6 bases, with 18 bases spanning the gap.

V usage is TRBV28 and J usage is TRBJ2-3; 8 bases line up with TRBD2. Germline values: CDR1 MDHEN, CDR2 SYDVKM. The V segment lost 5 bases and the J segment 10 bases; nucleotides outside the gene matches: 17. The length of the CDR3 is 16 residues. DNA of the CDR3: TGTGCCAGCAGTCCTATAGCGGGGCCGTCCCTGGGGGCGCAGTATTTT. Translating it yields CASSPIAGPSLGAQYF.